The clone carrying this T cell receptor (beta chain) has more than one count but fewer than ten. Arm-PCR with iRepertoire HTBI primers amplified the CDR3 regions for these TCR beta libraries. MiXCR, applied by TCRdb to the multiplex PCR reads, yields one record per CDR3 protein. This table has 200,000 to 250,000 distinct CDR3 sequences, roughly 20% appearing once. Described time point: newly diagnosed GD, antithyroid drugs for less than 3 months. PBMC RNA was the source of the TCR library. The sample belongs to a study of regulatory T cells in long-lasting Graves disease. V gave up 4 bases and J gave up 4 bases; unmatched junction bases: 10. The CDR3 spans 15 residues. CDR1 SGHNT and CDR2 YYREEE come from the germline V gene (reference sequence). In addition, the sample was reused for a study of T cells in Graves' hyperthyroidism and ophthalmopathy.

Sequences were derived from peripheral blood mononuclear cells (PBMCs), sampled at new diagnosis, from a patient treated with antithyroid drugs. The TCR comes from a woman aged 25 to 39 with Graves disease. This rearrangement joins TRBV5-4 to TRBJ1-2, with 7 nucleotides matching TRBD1. CDR3 coding DNA: TGTGCCAGCAGCCAACCGACAGGGAAGAGCTATGGCTACACCTTC. It yields the protein CASSQPTGKSYGYTF.